A single sample gave rise to the 11 T cell receptor beta chains below, sequenced in a study of T cells in Graves' hyperthyroidism and ophthalmopathy. RNA transcripts provided the source from which TCR beta CDR3 regions were amplified. TCR CDR3 underwent first-round RT-PCR with the HTBI primer set. TCRdb itself ran the multiplex PCR reads through MiXCR, one entry per CDR3 protein. Among some 600,000 distinct CDR3 sequences, roughly 14% were seen once, and the ten largest hold 5.5% to 7.5%. Source material: blood. Receptors were obtained from a woman aged 25 to 39 with Graves' hyperthyroidism that later progressed to Graves' ophthalmopathy.

This clonotype appeared many times. A read error may produce the germline difference seen at one junction end. V usage is TRBV20-1 and J usage is TRBJ2-1; 15 bases agree with TRBD2. The CDR3 contains 17 residues. Germline V gene sequence: CDR1 DFQATT, CDR2 SNEGSKA (reference sequence). This CDR3 reads CSARGLAGGSSYNEQFF. In DNA form, the CDR3 reads TGCAGTGCGAGAGGACTAGCGGGAGGGAGCTCCTACAATGAGCAGTTCTTC.

The chain carries TRBV25-1 and TRBJ2-4; D perhaps matches TRBD1 (7 bases). The CDR3 sequence is 14 residues long. The V gene lost 3 bases and the J gene lost 5 bases, with 11 bases spanning the gap. CDR1 MGHDK and CDR2 SYGVNS come from the germline V gene. The CDR3 sequence: CASSDDREENIQYF. In nucleotides, the CDR3 is TGTGCCAGCAGTGACGACAGGGAGGAAAACATTCAGTACTTC. Full variable domain (rest looked up from reference TRBV25-1 and TRBJ2-4): EADIYQTPRYLVIGTGKKITLECSQTMGHDKMYWYQQDPGMELHLIHYSYGVNSTEKGDLSSESTVSRIRTEHFPLTLESARPSHTSQYLCASSDDREENIQYFGAGTRLSVL.

This clonotype was seen repeatedly, ten times or more. The V call is TRBV12-3 or TRBV12-4, the J call TRBJ1-4; possibly TRBD1 for D (5 bases). The CDR3 runs to 14 residues. Trimming removed 3 bases at V and 7 bases at J, with 12 bases between. The CDR3 region has the DNA TGTGCCAGCAGTTTTCCGGGGGGGGGTGAAAAACTGTTTTTT. Encoded protein: CASSFPGGGEKLFF.

This rearrangement joins TRBV10-3 to TRBJ2-7; no firm D call. Trimming removed 0 bases from V and 5 bases from J, with 5 bases in between. Germline V lookup: CDR1 ENHRY, CDR2 SYGVKD. CDR3 length equals 12 residues. CDR3 amino acids: CAISESIDEQYF. The CDR3 DNA is TGTGCCATCAGTGAGTCGATAGACGAGCAGTACTTC.

The rearrangement links TRBV5-4 to TRBJ1-2; the match to TRBD1 covers 10 bases. Trimming at V came to 3 bases and at J to 8 bases, leaving 10 bases not matched to a gene. Germline V CDR1 and CDR2: SGHNT, YYREEE (reference sequence). This CDR3 has 15 amino acids. The CDR3 bases are TGTGCCAGCAGCTCTGGACAGGGGGGTCATCGGGGCTACACCTTC. Translating it yields CASSSGQGGHRGYTF.

This clonotype was counted ten times or more. The chain combines TRBV28 with TRBJ1-2, with 7 nucleotides matching TRBD1. The CDR3 runs to 15 residues. The J segment lost 2 bases and the V segment lost 5 bases, leaving 8 bases of the junction unmatched. The V gene's germline CDR1 is MDHEN and CDR2 SYDVKM. The CDR3 reads CASSIALQGNYGYTF. The CDR3 coding sequence is TGTGCCAGCAGTATCGCCTTACAGGGGAACTATGGCTACACCTTC.

The V and J genes are TRBV6-2 or TRBV6-3 and TRBJ2-7; TRBD1 matches at 9 bases. The germline CDR1 and CDR2 sequences are MNHEY and SVGEGT. CDR3 length: 16 amino acids. V shed 6 bases and J 7 bases; nucleotides not matched to a gene: 16. CDR3 nucleotides: TGTGCCAGCAGGGAGGATTACGGGACAGGGCACGGGGAGCAGTACTTC. It codes for CASREDYGTGHGEQYF.

The J gene is TRBJ1-6, the V gene TRBV5-1; 8 bases match TRBD1. Germline CDR1 reads SGHRS; CDR2 reads YFSETQ. V shed 3 bases and J 9 bases; nucleotides not matched to a gene: 11. The CDR3 is 16 amino acids. CDR3 nucleotide sequence: TGCGCCAGCAGCTGGGACAGGATCTCAATGAGTTCACCCCTCCACTTT. As protein: CASSWDRISMSSPLHF.

The chain carries TRBV7-6 and TRBJ2-1, with 9 bases fitting TRBD2. Germline trimming cut 2 bases from V and 6 bases from J; bases unmatched to any gene: 2. CDR3 length: 14 residues. CDR1 is SGHVS and CDR2 is FNYEAQ in the germline V gene. The CDR3 spells CASSLLAGANEQFF. DNA of the CDR3: TGTGCCAGCAGCTTATTAGCGGGAGCCAATGAGCAGTTCTTC.

This clonotype was counted ten times or more. The rearrangement links TRBV7-3 to TRBJ2-5, with D perhaps being TRBD1 or TRBD2 (6 bases each). Trimming took off 1 base at V and 2 bases at J, with 17 bases between the two ends. Germline V gene lookup returns CDR1 SGHTA and CDR2 FQGTGA. This CDR3 contains 17 residues. The CDR3 coding sequence is TGTGCCAGCAGCTTAAACCCGGGGGCCGTGGGGCAAGAGACCCAGTACTTC. Translating it yields CASSLNPGAVGQETQYF.

This clonotype was counted many times. The gene calls are TRBV6-1 and TRBJ2-5; the match to TRBD2 covers 10 bases. V shed 7 bases and J 1 base; nucleotides not matched to a gene: 9. The CDR3 totals 16 residues. CDR1 and CDR2 from the germline V gene are MNHNS and SASEGT. The CDR3, as DNA: TGTGCCAGCACCCACCCGGGACTAGCGATCCAAGAGACCCAGTACTTC. Its protein is CASTHPGLAIQETQYF.